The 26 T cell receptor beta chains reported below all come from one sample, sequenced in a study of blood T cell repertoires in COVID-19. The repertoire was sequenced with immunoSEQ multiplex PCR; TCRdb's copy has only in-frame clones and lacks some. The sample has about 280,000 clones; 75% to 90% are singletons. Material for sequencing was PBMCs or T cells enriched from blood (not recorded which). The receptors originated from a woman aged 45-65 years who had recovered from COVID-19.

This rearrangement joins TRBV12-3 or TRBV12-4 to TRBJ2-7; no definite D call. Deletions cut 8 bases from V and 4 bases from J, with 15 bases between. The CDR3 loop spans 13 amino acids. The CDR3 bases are TGTGCCAGCGCGCACAGTCCTGCTTACGAGCAGTACTTC. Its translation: CASAHSPAYEQYF.

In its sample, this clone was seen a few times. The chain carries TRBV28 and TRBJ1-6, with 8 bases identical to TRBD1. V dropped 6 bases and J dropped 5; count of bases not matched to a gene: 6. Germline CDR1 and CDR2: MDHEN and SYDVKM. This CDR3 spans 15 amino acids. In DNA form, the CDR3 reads TGTGCCAGCAGGGTCGGACAGGGCGATAATTCACCCCTCCACTTT. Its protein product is CASRVGQGDNSPLHF.

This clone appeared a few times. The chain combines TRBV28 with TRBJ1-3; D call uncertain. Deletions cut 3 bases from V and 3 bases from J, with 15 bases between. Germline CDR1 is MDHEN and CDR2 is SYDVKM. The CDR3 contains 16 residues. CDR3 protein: CASSFYRRLDGNTIYF. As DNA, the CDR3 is TGTGCCAGCAGTTTTTATCGCCGACTGGATGGAAACACCATATATTTT.

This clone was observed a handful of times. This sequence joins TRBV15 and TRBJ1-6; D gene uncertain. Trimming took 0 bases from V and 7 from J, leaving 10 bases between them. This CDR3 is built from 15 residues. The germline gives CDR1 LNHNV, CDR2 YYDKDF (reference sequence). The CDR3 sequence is CATSRDRGVNSPLHF. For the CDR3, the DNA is TGTGCCACCAGCAGAGATCGCGGAGTAAATTCACCCCTCCACTTT.

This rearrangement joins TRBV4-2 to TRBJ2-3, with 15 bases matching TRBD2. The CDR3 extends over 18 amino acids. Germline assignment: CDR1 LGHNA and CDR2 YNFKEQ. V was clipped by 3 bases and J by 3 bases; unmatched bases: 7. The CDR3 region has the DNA TGTGCCAGCAGCCACGGGACTAGCGGGGGGTTGAATACAGATACGCAGTATTTT. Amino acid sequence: CASSHGTSGGLNTDTQYF.

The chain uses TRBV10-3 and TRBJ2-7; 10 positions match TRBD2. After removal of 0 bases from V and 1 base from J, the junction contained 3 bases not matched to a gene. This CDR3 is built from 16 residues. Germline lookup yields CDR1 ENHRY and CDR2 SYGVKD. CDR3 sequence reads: CAISESASGGSYEQYF. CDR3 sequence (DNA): TGTGCCATCAGTGAGTCGGCTAGCGGGGGATCCTACGAGCAGTACTTC.

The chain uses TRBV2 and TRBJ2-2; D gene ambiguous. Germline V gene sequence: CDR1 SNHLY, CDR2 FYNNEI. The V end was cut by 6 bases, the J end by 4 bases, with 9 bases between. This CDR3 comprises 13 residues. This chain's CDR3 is CASSPGFTGELFF. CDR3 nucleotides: TGTGCCAGCAGCCCCGGGTTCACCGGGGAGCTGTTTTTT. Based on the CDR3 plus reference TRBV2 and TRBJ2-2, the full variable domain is EPEVTQTPSHQVTQMGQEVILRCVPISNHLYFYWYRQILGQKVEFLVSFYNNEISEKSEIFDDQFSVERPDGSNFTLKIRSTKLEDSAMYFCASSPGFTGELFFGEGSRLTVL.

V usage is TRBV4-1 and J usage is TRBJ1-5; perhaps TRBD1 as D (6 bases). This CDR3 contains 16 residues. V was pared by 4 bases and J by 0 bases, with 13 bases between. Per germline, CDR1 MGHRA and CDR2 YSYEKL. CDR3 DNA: TGCGCCAGCAGCCCAGGACAGCCGAATAGCAATCAGCCCCAGCATTTT. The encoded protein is CASSPGQPNSNQPQHF.

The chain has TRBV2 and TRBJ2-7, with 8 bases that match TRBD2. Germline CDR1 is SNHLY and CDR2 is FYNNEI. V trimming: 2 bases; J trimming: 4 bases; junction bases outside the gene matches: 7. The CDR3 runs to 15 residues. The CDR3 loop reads CASSEQPAGVYEQYF. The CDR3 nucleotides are TGTGCCAGCAGTGAACAGCCAGCGGGAGTATACGAGCAGTACTTC.

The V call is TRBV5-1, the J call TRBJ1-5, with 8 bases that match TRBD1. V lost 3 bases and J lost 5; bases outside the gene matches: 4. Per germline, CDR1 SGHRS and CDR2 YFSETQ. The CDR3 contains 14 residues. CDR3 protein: CASSSQGGHQPQHF. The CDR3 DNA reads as TGCGCCAGCAGCTCACAGGGGGGCCATCAGCCCCAGCATTTT.

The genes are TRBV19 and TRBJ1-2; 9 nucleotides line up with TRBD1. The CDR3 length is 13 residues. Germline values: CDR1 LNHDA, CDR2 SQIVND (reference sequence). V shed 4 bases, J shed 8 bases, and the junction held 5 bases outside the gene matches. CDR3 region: CASSTGTGRGYTF. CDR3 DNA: TGTGCCAGTAGTACCGGGACAGGGCGAGGCTACACCTTC.

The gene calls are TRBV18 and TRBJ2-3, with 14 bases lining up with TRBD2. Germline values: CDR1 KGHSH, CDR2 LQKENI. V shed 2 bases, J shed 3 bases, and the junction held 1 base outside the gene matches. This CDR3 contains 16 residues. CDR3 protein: CASSPGTSGGTDTQYF. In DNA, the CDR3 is TGTGCCAGCTCACCAGGGACTAGCGGGGGAACAGATACGCAGTATTTT.

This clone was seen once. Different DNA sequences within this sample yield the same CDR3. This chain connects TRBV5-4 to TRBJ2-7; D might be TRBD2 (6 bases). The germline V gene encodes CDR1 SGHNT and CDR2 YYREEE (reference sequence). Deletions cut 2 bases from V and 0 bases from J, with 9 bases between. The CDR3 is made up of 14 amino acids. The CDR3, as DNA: TGTGCCAGCAGCTTCGGGGGAGGCTCCTACGAGCAGTACTTC. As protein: CASSFGGGSYEQYF.

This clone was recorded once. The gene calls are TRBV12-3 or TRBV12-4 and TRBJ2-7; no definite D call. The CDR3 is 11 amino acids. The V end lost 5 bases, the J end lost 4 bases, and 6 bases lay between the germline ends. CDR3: CASSLWYEQYF. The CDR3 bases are TGTGCCAGCAGTCTATGGTACGAGCAGTACTTC.

The CDR3 here is CATSDSVSQYF. In DNA, the CDR3 is TGTGCCACCAGTGATTCAGTATCTCAGTACTTC. The V call is TRBV24-1, the J call TRBJ2-4, with D hard to call. V dropped 2 bases and J dropped 12 bases, with 7 bases sitting between them. The CDR3 consists of 11 residues. From germline, CDR1 is KGHDR and CDR2 SFDVKD.

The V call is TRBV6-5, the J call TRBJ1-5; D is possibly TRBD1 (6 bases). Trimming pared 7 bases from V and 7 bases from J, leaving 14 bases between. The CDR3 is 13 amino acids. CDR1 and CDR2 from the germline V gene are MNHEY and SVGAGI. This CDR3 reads CASKMGAGQPQHF. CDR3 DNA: TGTGCCAGCAAAATGGGGGCCGGGCAGCCCCAGCATTTT.

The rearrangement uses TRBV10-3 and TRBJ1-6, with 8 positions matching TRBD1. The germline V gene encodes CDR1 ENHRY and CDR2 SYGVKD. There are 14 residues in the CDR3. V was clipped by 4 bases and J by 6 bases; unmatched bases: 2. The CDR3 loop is CAISGDRGNSPLHF. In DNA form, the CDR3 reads TGTGCCATCAGTGGTGACAGGGGTAATTCACCCCTCCACTTT.

CDR3 region: CAWNRLTTNEKLFF. The CDR3 DNA follows: TGTGCCTGGAACCGACTGACAACTAATGAAAAACTGTTTTTT. This chain links TRBV30 with TRBJ1-4; D unclear. This CDR3 is 14 amino acids long. V shed 4 bases and J shed 0 bases, with 9 bases lying between them. Germline assignment: CDR1 GTSNPN and CDR2 SVGIG (reference sequence).

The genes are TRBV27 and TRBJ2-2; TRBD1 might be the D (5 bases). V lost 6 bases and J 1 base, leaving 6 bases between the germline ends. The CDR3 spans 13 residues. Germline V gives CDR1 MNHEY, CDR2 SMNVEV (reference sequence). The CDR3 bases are TGTGCCAGCAGCGGACAGAACACCGGGGAGCTGTTTTTT. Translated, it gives CASSGQNTGELFF.

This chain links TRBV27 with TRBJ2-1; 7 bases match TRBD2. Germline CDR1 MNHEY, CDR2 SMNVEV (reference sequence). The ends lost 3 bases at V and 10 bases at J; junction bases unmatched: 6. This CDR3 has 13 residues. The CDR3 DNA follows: TGTGCCAGCAGTTTGGCCGGGACTACCGAGCAGTTCTTC. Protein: CASSLAGTTEQFF.

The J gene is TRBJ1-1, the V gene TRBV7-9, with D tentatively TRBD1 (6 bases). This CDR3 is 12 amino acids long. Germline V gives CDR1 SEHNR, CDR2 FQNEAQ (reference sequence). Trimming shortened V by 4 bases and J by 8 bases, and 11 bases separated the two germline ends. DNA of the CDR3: TGTGCCAGCAGCTACAGGGACCACGAAGCTTTCTTT. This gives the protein CASSYRDHEAFF. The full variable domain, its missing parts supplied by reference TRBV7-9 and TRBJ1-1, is DTGVSQNPRHKITKRGQNVTFRCDPISEHNRLYWYRQTLGQGPEFLTYFQNEAQLEKSRLLSDRFSAERPKGSFSTLEIQRTEQGDSAMYLCASSYRDHEAFFGQGTRLTVV.

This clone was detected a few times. This CDR3 reads CASSYSSYEQYF. The CDR3, as DNA: TGTGCCAGCAGTTATAGCAGCTACGAGCAGTACTTC. V gene TRBV6-5 combines with J gene TRBJ2-7; D gene unclear. Trimming pared 3 bases from V and 3 bases from J, leaving 6 bases between. CDR3 length: 12 amino acids. Germline V gene lookup returns CDR1 MNHEY and CDR2 SVGAGI.

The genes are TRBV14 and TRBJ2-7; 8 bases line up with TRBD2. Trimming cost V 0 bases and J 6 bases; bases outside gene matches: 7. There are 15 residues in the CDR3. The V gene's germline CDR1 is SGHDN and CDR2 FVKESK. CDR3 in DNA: TGTGCCAGCAGCCAAGAGAGCGGGAGACTCCTCGAGCAGTACTTC. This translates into CASSQESGRLLEQYF.

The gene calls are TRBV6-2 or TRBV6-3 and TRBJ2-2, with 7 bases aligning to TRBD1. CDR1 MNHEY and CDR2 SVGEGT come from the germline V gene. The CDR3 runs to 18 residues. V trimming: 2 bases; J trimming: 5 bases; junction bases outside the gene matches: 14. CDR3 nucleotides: TGTGCCAGCAGTTACAGGTCCTCACAGGGGATGGGGACCGGGGAGCTGTTTTTT. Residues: CASSYRSSQGMGTGELFF.

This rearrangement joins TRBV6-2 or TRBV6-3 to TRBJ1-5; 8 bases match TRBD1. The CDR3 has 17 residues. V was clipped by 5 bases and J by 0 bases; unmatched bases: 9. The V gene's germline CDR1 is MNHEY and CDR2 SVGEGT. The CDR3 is CASSPSRTGGSNQPQHF. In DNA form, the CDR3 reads TGTGCCAGCAGTCCATCTAGAACAGGGGGTAGCAATCAGCCCCAGCATTTT.

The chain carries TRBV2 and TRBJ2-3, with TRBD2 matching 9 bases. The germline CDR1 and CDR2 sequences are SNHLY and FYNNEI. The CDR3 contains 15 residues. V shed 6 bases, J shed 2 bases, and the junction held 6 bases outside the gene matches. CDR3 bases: TGTGCCAGCAGCTCTAGCGGGGTGAACACAGATACGCAGTATTTT. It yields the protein CASSSSGVNTDTQYF.